The clone carrying this T cell receptor (beta chain) has a single count. The antigen is unknown. TCRdb keeps only in-frame clones here, not all; method: immunoSEQ multiplex PCR. This table holds about 82,000 clones, approximately 85% found once. The time point: week 23, last vaccination. Doses comprised 300 ug of mutant IDH1 20-mer peptide each, plus topical imiquimod. Germline CDR1 SGHTA, CDR2 FQGNSA. CDR3 length equals 17 residues. Trimming took 5 bases from V and 5 from J; bases not matched to a gene: 13. This entry comes from a study of a mutant IDH1 vaccine in newly diagnosed glioma. Study details: Eight vaccinations reached patients in weeks 1, 3, 5, 7, 11, 15, 19 and 23. Treated patients showed a male proportion of approximately 62%, a female proportion of about 38%, and a mean age of about 44 years. Prior therapy was radiotherapy, temozolomide, or both; most received both. General observations from the study: Patients showed vaccine-induced immune responses at a rate of 80% to 95%.

The clonotype originates from a man younger than 40 with glioma. Some clones in this sample may be carry-over from other donors' samples. The chain couples TRBV7-2 to TRBJ2-5; 11 bases are a match to TRBD2. The sample here was PBMCs, taken from a glioma patient whose treatment included an IDH1 peptide vaccine. The CDR3 loop is CASSPRIAGGPRETQYF. The CDR3 nucleotides read TGTGCCAGCAGCCCCCGGATAGCGGGGGGGCCGCGGGAGACCCAGTACTTC.